These 5 T cell receptor beta chains share one sample of origin, sequenced in a study of blood T cells in healthy people across ages. A sample-barcoded 5' primer and a J-beta primer mix were used in a second PCR of roughly 6 to 12 cycles. TCRdb re-called the 5' RACE reads with MiXCR, one entry per CDR3 protein. The table includes 750,000 to 950,000 distinct CDR3 sequences, almost 30% detected once. The sample was also linked to a second study, of T cells of mothers and their children.

The specimen sequenced was blood. The receptor set was obtained from a woman between 40 and 50 years old in good health.

Only a few counts were recorded for this clonotype. CDR3 sequence reads: CASSFGTVIDEQYF. DNA for the CDR3: TGTGCCAGCAGCTTCGGGACAGTTATCGACGAGCAGTACTTC. This sequence joins TRBV7-9 and TRBJ2-7; 7 bases are a match to TRBD1. The CDR3 spans 14 residues. The germline V gene encodes CDR1 SEHNR and CDR2 FQNEAQ (reference sequence). V shed 3 bases and J 5 bases; nucleotides not matched to a gene: 7.

Notes on this clonotype: This may be a read error, as it is one base from a much larger clone. The chain employs TRBV29-1 and TRBJ1-2; 7 bases are shared with TRBD1. The V and J ends lost 6 bases and 4 bases, in that order; junction bases with no gene match: 14. There are 15 residues in the CDR3. CDR1 and CDR2 from the germline V gene are SQVTM and ANQGSEA. In nucleotides, the CDR3 is TGCAGCGTCGTAAAGGAACAGGGGTCTTGCTATGGCTACACCTTC. Protein product: CSVVKEQGSCYGYTF.

This clonotype was counted a single time. This may arise from a read error, as a much more abundant clone is one base away. V is TRBV28 and J is TRBJ2-3; a possible D gene is TRBD2 (5 bases). The CDR3 runs to 15 residues. V was cut by 6 bases and J by 3 bases, with 16 bases left in between. The germline V gene has CDR1 MDHEN and CDR2 SYDVKM. CDR3 sequence reads: CASRLPGVQTDTQYF. The CDR3 nucleotides read TGTGCCAGCAGACTTCCCGGGGTACAGACAGATACGCAGTATTTT.

The V and J genes are TRBV15 and TRBJ2-5, with D possibly TRBD2 on 5 matching bases. Trimming cost V 9 bases and J 2 bases, with 16 bases left between them. The germline CDR1 and CDR2 sequences are LNHNV and YYDKDF (reference sequence). This CDR3 spans 14 amino acids. The DNA for the CDR3 is TGTGCCACTCGGGGAAGAAAGGGTCAAGAGACCCAGTACTTC. Protein sequence: CATRGRKGQETQYF. The variable domain in full, completed from reference TRBV15 and TRBJ2-5, reads DAMVIQNPRYQVTQFGKPVTLSCSQTLNHNVMYWYQQKSSQAPKLLFHYYDKDFNNEADTPDNFQSRRPNTSFCFLDIRSPGLGDTAMYLCATRGRKGQETQYFGPGTRLLVL.

On this clonotype: This clone may be a read error of a much larger clone one base away. J is TRBJ2-1 and V is TRBV12-3 or TRBV12-4; perhaps TRBD1 as D (6 bases). This CDR3 is built from 12 residues. Trimming shortened V by 6 bases and J by 9 bases, and 12 bases separated the two germline ends. The DNA of the CDR3 is TGTGCCAGCAGCAAACAAGGGGGTGAGCAGTTCTTC. This gives the protein CASSKQGGEQFF.